This T cell receptor (beta chain) was recovered during a study of blood T cell repertoires in COVID-19. The germline V gene has CDR1 MGHRA and CDR2 YSYEKL. Trimming cost V 0 bases and J 14 bases, with 14 bases left between them. The CDR3 loop spans 13 amino acids. Clones were sequenced by immunoSEQ multiplex PCR, and TCRdb holds only the in-frame ones, with some missing. The table records a few hundred thousand clones, roughly 89% of them present only once. This receptor was taken from a young man with acute COVID-19. Sequences were obtained from PBMCs or T cells enriched from blood (not recorded which). The V gene is TRBV4-1, the J gene TRBJ2-4, with TRBD2 as a possible D gene (5 bases). This CDR3 is CASSQDLREHKYF. The DNA of the CDR3 is TGCGCCAGCAGCCAAGATCTTAGGGAGCATAAGTACTTC.